This TCR beta chain was sequenced for a study of T cells expressing NK-cell markers. The overall study: Sorted CD3+CD56+NKG2C+, CD3+CD56+NKG2C- and CD3+CD56-NKG2C+ T cells supplied TCR beta repertoires.

After re-calling the 5' RACE reads, TCRdb lists one entry per CDR3 protein, DNA absent. Recorded here are about 390,000 distinct CDR3 sequences; the top ten clones represent around 10%. The CDR3 length is 12 residues. From germline, CDR1 is SQVTM and CDR2 ANQGSEA. Sequenced: blood T cells: a sorted CD56 or NKG2C T cell subset, CD4+ or CD8+ T cells, or bulk PBMC T cells (not recorded which). This chain joins TRBV29-1 and TRBJ2-1; no DNA is available, so the TRBD1 call from TCRdb remains unchecked. This TCR came from a woman aged 45-65 years in good health. The CDR3 protein is CSVDNGGGEQFF.